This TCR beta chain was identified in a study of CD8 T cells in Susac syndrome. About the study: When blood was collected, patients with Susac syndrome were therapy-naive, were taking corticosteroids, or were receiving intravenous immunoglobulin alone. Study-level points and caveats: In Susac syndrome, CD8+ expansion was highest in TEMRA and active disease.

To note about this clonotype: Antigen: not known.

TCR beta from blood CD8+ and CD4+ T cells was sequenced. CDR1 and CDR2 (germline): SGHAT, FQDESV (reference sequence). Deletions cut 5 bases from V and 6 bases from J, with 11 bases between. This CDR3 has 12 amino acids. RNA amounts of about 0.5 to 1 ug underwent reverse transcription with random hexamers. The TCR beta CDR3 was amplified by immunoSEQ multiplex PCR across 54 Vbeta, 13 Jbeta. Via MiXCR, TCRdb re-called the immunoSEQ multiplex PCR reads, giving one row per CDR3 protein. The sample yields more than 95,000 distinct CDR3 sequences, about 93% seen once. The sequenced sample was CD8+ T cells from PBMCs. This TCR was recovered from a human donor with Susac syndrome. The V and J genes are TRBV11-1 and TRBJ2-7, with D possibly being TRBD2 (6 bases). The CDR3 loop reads CASSLLASEQYF. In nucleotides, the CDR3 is TGTGCCAGCAGCCTACTAGCCTCCGAGCAGTACTTC. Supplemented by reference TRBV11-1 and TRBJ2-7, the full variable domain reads EAEVAQSPRYKITEKSQAVAFWCDPISGHATLYWYRQILGQGPELLVQFQDESVVDDSQLPKDRFSAERLKGVDSTLKIQPAELGDSAMYLCASSLLASEQYFGPGTRLTVT.